This T cell receptor beta chain was sequenced during a study of blood T cell repertoires in COVID-19. Study-wide background: Donors in the United States, Italy and Spain gave samples during acute or convalescent COVID-19. In each case, the material was cDNA or gDNA derived from T cells, B-cell-depleted T cells, or PBMCs.

Study processing details: Estimates of nucleated cell counts were drawn from the amplification of reference gene primers. Generated by immunoSEQ multiplex PCR, the TCRdb table keeps only in-frame clones and is missing some. Clonal size and the V and J genes are those of that table, whereas D and trimming came from the DNA. The repertoire includes some 190,000 clones, around nine tenths of them detected once, and 1.5% to 2% sits in the top ten. This clone was recorded once. This CDR3 contains 12 residues. The rearrangement joins TRBV21-1 to TRBJ1-5; the table's D call TRBD1 went unverified against the DNA. TRBV21-1 is a documented pseudogene. The sequence was collected from a man between 18 and 35 years old with active or convalescent COVID-19. The sample taken for sequencing was peripheral blood. The CDR3 region is CASLLQGRPQHF. The CDR3 bases are TGTGCCAGCTTATTACAGGGCCGGCCCCAGCATTTT.